The clone carrying this T cell receptor (beta chain) was observed a few times. Antigen specificity is unknown. A second PCR of 7 to 11 cycles used a sample-barcoded 5' primer and a J-beta primer mix. MiXCR was run by TCRdb on the 5' RACE reads, yielding one entry per CDR3 protein. In the table there are around 790,000 distinct CDR3 sequences, under 45% of which are singletons. No fewer than 5.5 micrograms of total RNA were isolated from every sample. The source of the sample is a study of blood T cells in healthy people across ages. Whole-study context: With template switching, about one barcoded beta molecule was captured per two T cells.

The CDR3 is made up of 14 amino acids. Per germline, CDR1 KGHSH and CDR2 LQKENI. V gave up 8 bases and J gave up 1 base, with 12 bases separating them. Whole-study findings and limits: Unknown donor CMV status possibly confounded expanded clonotype changes. Because sorting was not performed, PBMCs prevented conclusive naive versus antigen-experienced comparison.

Sequenced sample: blood. This sequence joins TRBV18 and TRBJ2-1; D is possibly TRBD1 (6 bases). This sequence originates from a man between 60 and 75 years old in good health. CDR3 sequence: CASNLQGSYNEQFF. CDR3 nucleotides: TGTGCCAGCAACCTACAGGGATCCTACAATGAGCAGTTCTTC. The whole variable domain, remainder taken from reference TRBV18 and TRBJ2-1, is NAGVMQNPRHLVRRRGQEARLRCSPMKGHSHVYWYRQLPEEGLKFMVYLQKENIIDESGMPKERFSAEFPKEGPSILRIQQVVRGDSAAYFCASNLQGSYNEQFFGPGTRLTVL.